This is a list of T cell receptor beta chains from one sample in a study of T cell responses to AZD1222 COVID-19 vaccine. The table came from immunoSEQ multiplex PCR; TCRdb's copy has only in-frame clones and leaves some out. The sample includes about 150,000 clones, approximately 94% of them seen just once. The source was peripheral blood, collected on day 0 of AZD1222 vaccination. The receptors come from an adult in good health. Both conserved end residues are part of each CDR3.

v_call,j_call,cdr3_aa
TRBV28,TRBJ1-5,CASSNAKNRGNNQPQHF
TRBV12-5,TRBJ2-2,CASAIGGTGELFF
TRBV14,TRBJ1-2,CASSQDRTYGYTF
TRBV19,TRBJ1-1,CASSRGQSGTEAFF
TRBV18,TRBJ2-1,CASSTDRLALSYNEQFF
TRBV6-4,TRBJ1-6,CASSDFRQGRTSSYNSPLHF
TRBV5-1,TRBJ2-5,CASSLAGGLETQYF
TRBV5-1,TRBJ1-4,CASSPGTVQEKLFF
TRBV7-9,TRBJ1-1,CASSLALGTEAFF
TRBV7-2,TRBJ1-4,CASSIQGAANEKLFF
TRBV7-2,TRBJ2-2,CASREGANTGELFF
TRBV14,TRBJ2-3,CASSPRWTTDTQYF
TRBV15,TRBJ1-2,CATSRDKGGNTF
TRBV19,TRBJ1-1,CASSSRENTEAFF
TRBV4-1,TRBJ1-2,CASSQDWDFPYGYTF
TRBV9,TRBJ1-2,CASGTNYGYTF
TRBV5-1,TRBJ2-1,CASMIIEQFF
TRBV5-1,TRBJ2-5,CASSPLTRGGRETQYF
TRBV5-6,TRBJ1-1,CASSLVDRGLGTEAFF
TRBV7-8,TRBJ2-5,CASSPGLAGGYETQYF
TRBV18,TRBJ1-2,CASSPPGRDSFGYTF
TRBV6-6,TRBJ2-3,CASTRTSGGHTQYF
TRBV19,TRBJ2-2,CASSILQGIGELFF
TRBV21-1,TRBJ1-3,CATPPNTIYF
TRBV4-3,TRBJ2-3,CASSQDPGADTQYF
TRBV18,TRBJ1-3,CASSPGLSSGNTIYF
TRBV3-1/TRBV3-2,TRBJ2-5,CASSQTGGRRETQYF
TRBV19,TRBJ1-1,CASSIQPQGARITEAFF
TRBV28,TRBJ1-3,CASSLSQGAGNTIYF
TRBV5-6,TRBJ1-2,CASRGRGQGNNYGYTF
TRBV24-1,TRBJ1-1,CATSDGIQAFF
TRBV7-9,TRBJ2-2,CARSRQGSTGELFF
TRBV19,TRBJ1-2,CASSEDFYGYTF
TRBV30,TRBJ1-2,CAWSLGYGRDRVNYGYTF
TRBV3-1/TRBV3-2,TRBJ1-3,CASRRQGDSGNTIYF
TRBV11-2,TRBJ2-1,CASRLGLVNFGEQFF
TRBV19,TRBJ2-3,CASSSRQGHPIGDTQYF
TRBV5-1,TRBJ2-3,CASNLSPGPRADTQYF
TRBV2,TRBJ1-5,CASLGDVGNQPQHF
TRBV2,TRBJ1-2,CASSETALGNGYTF
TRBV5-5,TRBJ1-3,CASSLDVSSGNTIYF
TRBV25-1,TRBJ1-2,CASSASTGTGYTF
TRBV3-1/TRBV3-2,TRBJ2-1,CASSQVPGAKTYNEQFF
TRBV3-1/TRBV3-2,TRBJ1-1,CASSQVAVRNTEAFF
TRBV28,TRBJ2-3,CASSSPVNRDTQYF
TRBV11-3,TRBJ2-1,CASSSSGGANHEQFF
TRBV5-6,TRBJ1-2,CASSLAHRGSGYGYTF
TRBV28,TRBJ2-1,CASTQGWSYNEQFF
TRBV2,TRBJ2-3,CATALVDTQYF
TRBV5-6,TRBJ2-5,CASSKTGPGETQYF
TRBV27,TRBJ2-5,CASASWEVKTQYF